This T cell receptor beta chain emerged from a study of blood T cell repertoires in COVID-19. Study context: Whether acute or convalescent, the COVID-19 samples came from the United States, Italy and Spain. In each case, the material was cDNA or gDNA derived from T cells, B-cell-depleted T cells, or PBMCs.

This CDR3 region has 15 residues. V was pared by 0 bases and J by 2 bases, with 11 bases between. Germline assignment: CDR1 SGHAT and CDR2 FQNNGV. Original analysis: Researchers report that nucleated cell counts were estimated from reference gene primer amplification. Repertoires were generated with immunoSEQ multiplex PCR, while TCRdb's copy carries only in-frame clones and drops some. The DNA was the basis for D and trimming; V, J and clone size are from that table. The data contain more than 400,000 clones, roughly 88% of them singletons. The gene calls are TRBV11-2 and TRBJ2-7; D not certain. The sequence came from a human donor in a cohort sampled during active COVID-19. The specimen sequenced was peripheral blood. The CDR3 DNA reads as TGTGCCAGCAGCTTAGAGTTGGGCTTCCCCTACGAGCAGTACTTC. The encoded protein is CASSLELGFPYEQYF.